This T cell receptor beta chain was captured in a study of blood T cell repertoires in COVID-19. Study-wide background: Acute and convalescent COVID-19 samples came from the United States, Italy and Spain. T cells, B-cell-depleted T cells, or PBMCs provided the cDNA or gDNA that served as material.

Trimming removed 1 base at V and 6 bases at J, with 11 bases between. This CDR3 is built from 13 residues. Germline CDR1 and CDR2: SGHKS and YYEKEE (reference sequence). Original analysis: The authors estimated nucleated cell counts from reference gene primer amplification. Some clones are missing from TCRdb's copy, which holds only in-frame ones; the method was immunoSEQ multiplex PCR. The DNA was the basis for D and trimming; V, J and clone size are from that table. Counted here are roughly 130,000 clones, around 83% occurring once; the ten biggest clones make up 16%. This chain connects TRBV5-5 to TRBJ2-7; no reliable D call. The clonotype was recovered from a woman aged 50 to 65 with acute or convalescent COVID-19. Sequencing used peripheral blood. CDR3 residues: CASSLLAGSEQYF. In nucleotides, the CDR3 is TGTGCCAGCAGCTTGTTGGCAGGTAGCGAGCAGTACTTC.